This T cell receptor beta chain was identified in a study of blood T cell repertoires in COVID-19. Study-level information: There were acute and convalescent COVID-19 samples, and they came from the United States, Italy and Spain. PBMCs, B-cell-depleted T cells, or T cells provided the cDNA or gDNA that made up the material.

As handled by the study authors: The assay estimated nucleated cells by amplifying reference gene primers. Using immunoSEQ multiplex PCR, the repertoire was profiled, and TCRdb retains in-frame clones only, with some absent. V, J and clone size were drawn from that table, and D and trimming were deduced from the DNA. The sample shows about 370,000 clones, around 92% of them seen only once. Germline loops: CDR1 MDHEN, CDR2 SYDVKM. V was pared by 2 bases and J by 14 bases, with 10 bases between. The CDR3 loop spans 12 amino acids. Enrolment of Seattle patients took place during active infection, and they were followed longitudinally.

The chain recombines TRBV28 with TRBJ1-6, with no clear D. The clonotype was recovered from a young woman with COVID-19, enrolled during active disease. The sample comprised peripheral blood. The DNA for the CDR3 is TGTGCCAGCAGTTTAAAGGATCTAGCCCTCCACTTT. This sequence encodes CASSLKDLALHF.